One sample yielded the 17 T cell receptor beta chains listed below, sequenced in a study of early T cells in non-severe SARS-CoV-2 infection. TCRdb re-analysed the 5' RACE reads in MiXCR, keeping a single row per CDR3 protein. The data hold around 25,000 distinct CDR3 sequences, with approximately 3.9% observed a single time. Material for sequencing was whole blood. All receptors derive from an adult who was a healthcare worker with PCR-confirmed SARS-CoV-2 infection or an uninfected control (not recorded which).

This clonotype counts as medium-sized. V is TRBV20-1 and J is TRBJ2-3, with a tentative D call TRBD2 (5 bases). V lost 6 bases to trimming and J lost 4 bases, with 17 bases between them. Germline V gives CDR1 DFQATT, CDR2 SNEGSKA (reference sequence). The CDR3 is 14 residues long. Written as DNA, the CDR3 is TGCAGTGCCACCGACTACAGAGTGCCAGATACGCAGTATTTT. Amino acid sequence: CSATDYRVPDTQYF.

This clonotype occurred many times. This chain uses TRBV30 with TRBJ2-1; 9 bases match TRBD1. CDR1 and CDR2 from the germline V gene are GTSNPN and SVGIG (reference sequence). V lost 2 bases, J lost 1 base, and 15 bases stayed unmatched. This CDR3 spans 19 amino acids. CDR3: CAWSSGTGRMKGSYNEQFF. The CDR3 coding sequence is TGTGCCTGGAGTTCCGGGACAGGGAGGATGAAGGGGTCCTACAATGAGCAGTTCTTC.

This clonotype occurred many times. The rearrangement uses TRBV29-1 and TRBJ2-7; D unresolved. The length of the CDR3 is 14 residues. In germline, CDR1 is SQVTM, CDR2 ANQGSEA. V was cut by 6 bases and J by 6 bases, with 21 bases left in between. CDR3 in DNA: TGCAGCGTCGCTTCAACAGACTTCTACGGCGAGCAGTACTTC. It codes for CSVASTDFYGEQYF.

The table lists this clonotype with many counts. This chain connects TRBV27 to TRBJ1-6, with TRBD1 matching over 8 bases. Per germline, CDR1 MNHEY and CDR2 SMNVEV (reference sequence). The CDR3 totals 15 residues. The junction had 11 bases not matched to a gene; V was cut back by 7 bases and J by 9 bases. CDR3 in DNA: TGTGCCAGCACTTTCGGACAGGGTCCTTTTTCACCCCTCCACTTT. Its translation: CASTFGQGPFSPLHF.

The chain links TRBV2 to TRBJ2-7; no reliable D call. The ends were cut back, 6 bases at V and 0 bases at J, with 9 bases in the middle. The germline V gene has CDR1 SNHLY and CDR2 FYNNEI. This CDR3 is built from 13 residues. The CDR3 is CASRVGSSYEQYF. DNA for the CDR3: TGTGCCAGCAGAGTGGGAAGCTCCTACGAGCAGTACTTC.

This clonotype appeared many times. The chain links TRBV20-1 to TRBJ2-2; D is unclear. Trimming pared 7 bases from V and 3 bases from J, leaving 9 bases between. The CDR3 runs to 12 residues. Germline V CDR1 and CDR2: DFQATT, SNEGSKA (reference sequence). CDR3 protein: CSGSGDTGELFF. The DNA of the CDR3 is TGCAGTGGGTCTGGGGACACCGGGGAGCTGTTTTTT.

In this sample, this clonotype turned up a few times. The CDR3 DNA is TGTGCCAGCAGCGTAGAGGGGCTAGATTCAGAGACCCAGTACTTC. It specifies CASSVEGLDSETQYF. The chain carries TRBV9 and TRBJ2-5; D may be TRBD1 (5 bases). Trimming removed 0 bases at V and 4 bases at J, with 13 bases between. Per the germline V gene, CDR1 is SGDLS and CDR2 is YYNGEE. The length of the CDR3 is 15 residues.

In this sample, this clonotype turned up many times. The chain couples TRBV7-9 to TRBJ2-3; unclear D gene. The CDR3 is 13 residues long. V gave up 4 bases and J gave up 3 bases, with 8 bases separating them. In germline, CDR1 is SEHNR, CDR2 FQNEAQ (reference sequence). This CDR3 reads CASSSLLTDTQYF. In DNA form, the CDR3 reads TGTGCCAGCAGCTCTCTTCTAACAGATACGCAGTATTTT.

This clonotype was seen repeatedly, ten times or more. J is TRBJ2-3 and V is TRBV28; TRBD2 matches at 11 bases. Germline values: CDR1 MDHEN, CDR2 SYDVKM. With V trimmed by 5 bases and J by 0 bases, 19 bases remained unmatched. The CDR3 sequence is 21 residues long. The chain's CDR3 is CASSPWRELAGERASTDTQYF. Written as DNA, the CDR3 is TGTGCCAGCAGTCCCTGGCGAGAACTAGCGGGGGAGAGAGCTAGCACAGATACGCAGTATTTT.

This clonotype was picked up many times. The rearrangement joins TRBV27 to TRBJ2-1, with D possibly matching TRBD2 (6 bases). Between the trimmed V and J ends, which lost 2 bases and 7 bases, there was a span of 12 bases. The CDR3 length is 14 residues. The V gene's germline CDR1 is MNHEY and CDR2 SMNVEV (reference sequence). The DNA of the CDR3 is TGTGCCAGCAGTTTAACTAGCTCCTTGAATGAGCAGTTCTTC. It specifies CASSLTSSLNEQFF.

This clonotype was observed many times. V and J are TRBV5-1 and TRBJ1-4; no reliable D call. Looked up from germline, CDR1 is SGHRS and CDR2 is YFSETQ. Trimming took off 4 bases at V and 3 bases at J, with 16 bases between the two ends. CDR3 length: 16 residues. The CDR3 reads CASSLGPLGANEKLFF. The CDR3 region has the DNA TGCGCCAGCAGCCTCGGTCCACTTGGGGCTAATGAAAAACTGTTTTTT. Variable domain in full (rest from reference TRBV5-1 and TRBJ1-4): KAGVTQTPRYLIKTRGQQVTLSCSPISGHRSVSWYQQTPGQGLQFLFEYFSETQRNKGNFPGRFSGRQFSNSRSEMNVSTLELGDSALYLCASSLGPLGANEKLFFGSGTQLSVL.

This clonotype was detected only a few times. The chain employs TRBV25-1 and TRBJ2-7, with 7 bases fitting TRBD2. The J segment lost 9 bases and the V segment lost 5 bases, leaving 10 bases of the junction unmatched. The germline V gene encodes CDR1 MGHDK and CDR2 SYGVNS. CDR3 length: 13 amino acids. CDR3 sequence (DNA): TGTGCCAGCAGTAAATCGACTAGCCTAGGGCAGTACTTC. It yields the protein CASSKSTSLGQYF.

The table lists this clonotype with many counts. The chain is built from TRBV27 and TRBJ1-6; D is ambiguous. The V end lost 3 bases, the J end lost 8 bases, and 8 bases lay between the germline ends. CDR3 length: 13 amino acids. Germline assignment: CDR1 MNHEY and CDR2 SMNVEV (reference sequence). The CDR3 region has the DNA TGTGCCAGCAGTTTGGACCGGTATTCACCCCTCCACTTT. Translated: CASSLDRYSPLHF.

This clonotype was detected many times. The chain's CDR3 is CASSGQQGADTEAFF. The CDR3 nucleotides are TGTGCCAGCAGCGGACAACAGGGGGCGGACACTGAAGCTTTCTTT. This chain joins TRBV9 and TRBJ1-1; 9 nucleotides line up with TRBD1. V dropped 3 bases and J dropped 3; count of bases not matched to a gene: 6. This CDR3 is 15 amino acids long. Looked up from germline, CDR1 is SGDLS and CDR2 is YYNGEE.

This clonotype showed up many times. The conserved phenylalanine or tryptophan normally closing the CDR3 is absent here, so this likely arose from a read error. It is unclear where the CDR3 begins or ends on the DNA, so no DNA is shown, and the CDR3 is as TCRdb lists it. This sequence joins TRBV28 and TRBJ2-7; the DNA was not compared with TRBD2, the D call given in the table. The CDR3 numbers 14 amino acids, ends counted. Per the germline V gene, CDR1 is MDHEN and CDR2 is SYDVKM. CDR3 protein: CASSSAGTSGSVSL.

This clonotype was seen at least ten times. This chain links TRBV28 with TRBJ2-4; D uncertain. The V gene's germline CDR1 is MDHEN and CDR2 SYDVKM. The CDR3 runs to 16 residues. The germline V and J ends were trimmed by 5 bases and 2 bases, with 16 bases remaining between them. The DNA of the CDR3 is TGTGCCAGCAGTCCCCCCACCGGGCTCACCAAAAACATTCAGTACTTC. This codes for CASSPPTGLTKNIQYF.

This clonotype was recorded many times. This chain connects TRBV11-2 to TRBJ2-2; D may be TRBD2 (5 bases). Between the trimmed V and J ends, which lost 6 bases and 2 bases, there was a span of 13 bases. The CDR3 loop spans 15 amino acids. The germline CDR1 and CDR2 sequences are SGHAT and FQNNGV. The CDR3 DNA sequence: TGTGCCAGCAGTGATCAAGGGAGTAACACCGGGGAGCTGTTTTTT. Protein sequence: CASSDQGSNTGELFF.